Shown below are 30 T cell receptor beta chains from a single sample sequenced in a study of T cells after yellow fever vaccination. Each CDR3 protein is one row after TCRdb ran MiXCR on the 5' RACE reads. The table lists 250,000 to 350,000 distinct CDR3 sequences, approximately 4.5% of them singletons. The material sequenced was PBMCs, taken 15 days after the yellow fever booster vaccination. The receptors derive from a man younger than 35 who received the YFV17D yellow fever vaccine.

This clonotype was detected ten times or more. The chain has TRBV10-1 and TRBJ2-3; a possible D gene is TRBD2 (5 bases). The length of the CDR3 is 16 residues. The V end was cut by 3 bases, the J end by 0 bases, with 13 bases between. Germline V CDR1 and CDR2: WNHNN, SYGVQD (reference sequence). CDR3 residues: CASSDYLATSTDTQYF. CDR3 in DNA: TGCGCCAGCAGTGATTACCTAGCTACAAGCACAGATACGCAGTATTTT.

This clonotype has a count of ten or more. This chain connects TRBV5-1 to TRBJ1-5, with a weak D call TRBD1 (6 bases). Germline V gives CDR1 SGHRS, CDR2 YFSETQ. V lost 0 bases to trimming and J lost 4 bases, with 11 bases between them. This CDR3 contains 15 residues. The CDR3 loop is CASSLGGQENQPQHF. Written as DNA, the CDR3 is TGCGCCAGCAGCTTGGGGGGGCAGGAGAATCAGCCCCAGCATTTT.

This chain's CDR3 is CASSGRGSSYEQYV. The CDR3 coding sequence is TGTGCCAGCAGTGGGCGCGGGAGCTCCTACGAGCAGTACGTC. The chain joins TRBV2 to TRBJ2-7; 7 bases are shared with TRBD2. Germline V gene data show CDR1 as SNHLY and CDR2 as FYNNEI. This CDR3 comprises 14 residues. The J segment lost 0 bases and the V segment lost 4 bases, leaving 3 bases of the junction unmatched.

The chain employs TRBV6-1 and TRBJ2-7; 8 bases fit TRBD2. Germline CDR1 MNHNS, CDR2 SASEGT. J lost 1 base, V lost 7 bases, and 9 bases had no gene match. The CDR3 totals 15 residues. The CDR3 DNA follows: TGTGCCAGCATCCCGCCGGGACTAGGATCCTACGAGCAGTACGTC. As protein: CASIPPGLGSYEQYV.

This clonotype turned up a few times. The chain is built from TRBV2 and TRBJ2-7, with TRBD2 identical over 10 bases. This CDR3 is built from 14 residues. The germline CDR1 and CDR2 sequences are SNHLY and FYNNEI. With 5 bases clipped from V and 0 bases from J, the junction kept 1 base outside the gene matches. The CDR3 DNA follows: TGTGCCAGCAGTCGGACTAGCGGCTCCTACGAGCAGTACTTC. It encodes CASSRTSGSYEQYF.

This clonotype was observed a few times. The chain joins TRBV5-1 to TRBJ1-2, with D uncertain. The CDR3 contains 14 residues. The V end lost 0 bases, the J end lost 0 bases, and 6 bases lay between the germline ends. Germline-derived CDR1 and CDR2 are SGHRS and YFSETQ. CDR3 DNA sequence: TGCGCCAGCAGCTTGGACAGTCCTAACTATGGCTACACCTTC. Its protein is CASSLDSPNYGYTF.

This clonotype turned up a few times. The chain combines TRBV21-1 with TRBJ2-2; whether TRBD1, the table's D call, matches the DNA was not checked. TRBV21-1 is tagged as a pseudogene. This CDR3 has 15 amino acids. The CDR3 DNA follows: TGTGCCAGGGACAACGGGACACCCAACACCGGGGAGCTGTTTTTT. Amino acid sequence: CARDNGTPNTGELFF.

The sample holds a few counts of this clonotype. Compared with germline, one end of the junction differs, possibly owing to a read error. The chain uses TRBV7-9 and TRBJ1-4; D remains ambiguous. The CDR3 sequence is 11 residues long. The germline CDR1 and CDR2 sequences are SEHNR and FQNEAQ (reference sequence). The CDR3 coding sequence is TGTGCCAGCAGCTCGGAGGGTTCCCCCATTTTT. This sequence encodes CASSSEGSPIF.

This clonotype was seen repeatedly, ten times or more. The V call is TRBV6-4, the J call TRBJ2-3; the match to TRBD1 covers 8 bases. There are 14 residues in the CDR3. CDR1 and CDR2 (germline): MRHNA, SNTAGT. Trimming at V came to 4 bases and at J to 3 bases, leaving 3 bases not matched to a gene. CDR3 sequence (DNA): TGTGCCAGCAGTGCGCAGGGGGCAACAGATACGCAGTATTTT. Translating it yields CASSAQGATDTQYF.

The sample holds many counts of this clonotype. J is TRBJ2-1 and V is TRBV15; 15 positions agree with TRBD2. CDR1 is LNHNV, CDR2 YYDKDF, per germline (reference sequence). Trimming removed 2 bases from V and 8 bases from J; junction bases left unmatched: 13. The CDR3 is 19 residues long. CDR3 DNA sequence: TGTGCCACCAGCAGAACGGCGAGGACTAGCGGGGGGGCCAGCGATGAGCAGTTCTTC. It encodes CATSRTARTSGGASDEQFF.

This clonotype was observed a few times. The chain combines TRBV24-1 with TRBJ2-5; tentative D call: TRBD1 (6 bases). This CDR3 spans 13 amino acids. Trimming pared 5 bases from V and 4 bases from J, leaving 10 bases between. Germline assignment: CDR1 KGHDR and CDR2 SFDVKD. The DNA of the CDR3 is TGTGCCACCAGTGTGACAGGAGGAGAGACCCAGTACTTC. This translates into CATSVTGGETQYF.

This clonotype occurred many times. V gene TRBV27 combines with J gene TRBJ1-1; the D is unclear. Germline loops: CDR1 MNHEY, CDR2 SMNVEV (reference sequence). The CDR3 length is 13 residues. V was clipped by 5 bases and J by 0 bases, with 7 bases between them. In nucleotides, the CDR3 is TGTGCCAGCAGTGTAACAGTGAACACTGAAGCTTTCTTT. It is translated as CASSVTVNTEAFF.

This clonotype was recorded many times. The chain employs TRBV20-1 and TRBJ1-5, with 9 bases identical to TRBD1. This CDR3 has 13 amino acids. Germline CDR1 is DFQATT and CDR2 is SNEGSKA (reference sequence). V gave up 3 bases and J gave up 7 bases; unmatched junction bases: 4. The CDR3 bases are TGCAGTGCTAGTGCGGACAGGGGACAGCCCCAGCATTTT. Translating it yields CSASADRGQPQHF.

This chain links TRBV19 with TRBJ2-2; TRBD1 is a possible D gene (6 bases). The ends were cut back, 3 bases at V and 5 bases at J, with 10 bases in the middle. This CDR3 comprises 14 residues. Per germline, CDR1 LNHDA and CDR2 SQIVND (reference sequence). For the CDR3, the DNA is TGTGCCAGTAGTATTTCCGACAGGACCGGGGAGCTGTTTTTT. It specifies CASSISDRTGELFF.

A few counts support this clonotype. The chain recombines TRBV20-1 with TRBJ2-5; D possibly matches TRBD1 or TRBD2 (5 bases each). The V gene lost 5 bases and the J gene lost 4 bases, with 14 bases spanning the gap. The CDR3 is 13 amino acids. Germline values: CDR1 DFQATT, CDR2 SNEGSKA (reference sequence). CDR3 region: CSAQRTLRETQYF. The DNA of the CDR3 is TGCAGTGCTCAGCGGACACTCCGAGAGACCCAGTACTTC.

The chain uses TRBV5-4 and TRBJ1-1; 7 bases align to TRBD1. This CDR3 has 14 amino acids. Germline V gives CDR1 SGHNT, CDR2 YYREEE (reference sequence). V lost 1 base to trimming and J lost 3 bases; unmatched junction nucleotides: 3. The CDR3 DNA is TGTGCCAGCAGCTTGCAGGGGGTGTACACTGAAGCTTTCTTT. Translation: CASSLQGVYTEAFF.

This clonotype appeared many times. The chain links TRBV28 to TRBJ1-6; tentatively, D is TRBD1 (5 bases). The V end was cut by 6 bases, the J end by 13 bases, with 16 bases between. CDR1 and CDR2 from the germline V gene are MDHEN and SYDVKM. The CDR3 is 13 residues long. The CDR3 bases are TGTGCCAGCAGGGACACCCCTTCCGATCCCCTCCACTTT. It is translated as CASRDTPSDPLHF.

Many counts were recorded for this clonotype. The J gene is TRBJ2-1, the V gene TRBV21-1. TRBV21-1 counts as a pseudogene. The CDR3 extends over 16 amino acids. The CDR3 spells CASSKAIGEPCNEQFF. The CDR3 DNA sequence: TGTGCCAGCAGCAAAGCCATAGGAGAGCCTTGCAATGAGCAGTTCTTC.

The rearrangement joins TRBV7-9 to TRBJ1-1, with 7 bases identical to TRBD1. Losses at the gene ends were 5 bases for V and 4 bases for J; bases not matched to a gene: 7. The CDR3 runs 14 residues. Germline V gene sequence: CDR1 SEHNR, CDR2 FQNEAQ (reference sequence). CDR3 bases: TGTGCCAGCAGCCACAGGGGCGACGTCACTGAAGCTTTCTTT. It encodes CASSHRGDVTEAFF.

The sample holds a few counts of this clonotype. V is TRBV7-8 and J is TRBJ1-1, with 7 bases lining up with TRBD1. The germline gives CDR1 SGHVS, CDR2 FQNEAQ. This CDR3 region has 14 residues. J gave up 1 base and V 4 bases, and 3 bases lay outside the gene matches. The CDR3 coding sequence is TGTGCCAGCAGCTCAACAGGGGAGAACACTGAAGCTTTCTTT. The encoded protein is CASSSTGENTEAFF.

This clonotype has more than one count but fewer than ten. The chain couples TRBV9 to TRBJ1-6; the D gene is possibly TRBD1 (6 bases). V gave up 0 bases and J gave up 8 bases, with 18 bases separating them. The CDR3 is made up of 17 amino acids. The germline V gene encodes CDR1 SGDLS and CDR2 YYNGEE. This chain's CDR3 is CASSVDGQGTSYSPLHF. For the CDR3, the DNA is TGTGCCAGCAGCGTAGACGGGCAGGGGACCTCTTATTCACCCCTCCACTTT.

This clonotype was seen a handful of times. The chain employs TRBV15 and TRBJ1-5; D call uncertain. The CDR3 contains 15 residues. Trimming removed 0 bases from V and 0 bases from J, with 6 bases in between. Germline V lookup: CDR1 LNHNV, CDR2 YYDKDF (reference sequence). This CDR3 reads CATSREGYSNQPQHF. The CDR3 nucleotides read TGTGCCACCAGCAGAGAGGGGTATAGCAATCAGCCCCAGCATTTT.

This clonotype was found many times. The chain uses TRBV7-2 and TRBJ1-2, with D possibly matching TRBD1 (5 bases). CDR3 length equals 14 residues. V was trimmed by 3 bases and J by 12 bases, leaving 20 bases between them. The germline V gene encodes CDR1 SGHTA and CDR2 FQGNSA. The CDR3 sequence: CASSFSRRTSGDTF. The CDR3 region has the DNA TGTGCCAGCAGCTTTAGTAGGAGGACATCGGGCGACACCTTC.

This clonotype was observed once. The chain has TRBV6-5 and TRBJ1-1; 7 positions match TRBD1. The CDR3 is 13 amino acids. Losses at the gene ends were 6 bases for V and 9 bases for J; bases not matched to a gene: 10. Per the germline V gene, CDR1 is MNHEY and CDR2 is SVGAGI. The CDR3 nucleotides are TGTGCCAGCAGCTACGGGTCAGGGGGTCAAGCTTTCTTT. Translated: CASSYGSGGQAFF.

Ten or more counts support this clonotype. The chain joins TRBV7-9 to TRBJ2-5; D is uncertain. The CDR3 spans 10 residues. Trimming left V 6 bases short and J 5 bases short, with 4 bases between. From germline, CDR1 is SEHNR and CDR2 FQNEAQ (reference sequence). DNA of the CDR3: TGTGCCAGCAGTCTGGAGACCCAGTACTTC. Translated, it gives CASSLETQYF.

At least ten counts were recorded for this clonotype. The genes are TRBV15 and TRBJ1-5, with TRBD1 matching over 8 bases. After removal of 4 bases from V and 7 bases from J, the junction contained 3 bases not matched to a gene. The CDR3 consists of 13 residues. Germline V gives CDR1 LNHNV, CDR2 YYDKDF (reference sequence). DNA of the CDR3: TGTGCCACCAGCATACAGGGGGACCAGCCCCAGCATTTT. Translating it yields CATSIQGDQPQHF.

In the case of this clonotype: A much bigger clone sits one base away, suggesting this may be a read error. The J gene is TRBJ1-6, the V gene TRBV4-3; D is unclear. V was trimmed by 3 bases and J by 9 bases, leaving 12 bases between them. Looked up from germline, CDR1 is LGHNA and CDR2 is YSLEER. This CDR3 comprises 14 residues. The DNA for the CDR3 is TGCGCCAGCAGCCACGATCGGTCCGGTTCACCCCTCCACTTT. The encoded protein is CASSHDRSGSPLHF.

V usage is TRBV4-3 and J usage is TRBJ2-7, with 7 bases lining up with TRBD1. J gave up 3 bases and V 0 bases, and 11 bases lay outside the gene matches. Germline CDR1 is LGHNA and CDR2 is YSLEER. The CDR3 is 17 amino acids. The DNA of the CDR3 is TGCGCCAGCAGCCAAGAAGCGACAGGGAACGGTATCTACGAGCAGTACTTC. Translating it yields CASSQEATGNGIYEQYF.

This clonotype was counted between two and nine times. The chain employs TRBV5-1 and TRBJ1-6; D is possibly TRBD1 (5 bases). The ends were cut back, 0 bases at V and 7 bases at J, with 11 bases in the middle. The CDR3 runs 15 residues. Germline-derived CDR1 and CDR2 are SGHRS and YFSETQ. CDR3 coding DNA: TGCGCCAGCAGCTTGGAATTAGGGGTGAATTCACCCCTCCACTTT. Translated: CASSLELGVNSPLHF.

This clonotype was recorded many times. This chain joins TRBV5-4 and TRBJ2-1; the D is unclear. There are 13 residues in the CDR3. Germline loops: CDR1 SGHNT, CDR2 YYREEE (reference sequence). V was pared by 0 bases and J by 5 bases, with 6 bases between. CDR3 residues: CASSLGPDNEQFF. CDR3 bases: TGTGCCAGCAGCTTGGGGCCCGACAATGAGCAGTTCTTC.